This T cell receptor (beta chain) was recovered during a study of blood T cell repertoires in COVID-19. Looking at the study overall: COVID-19 samples collected from the United States, Italy and Spain covered acute and convalescent phases. Nucleic acid was either cDNA or gDNA, and it came from T cells, B-cell-depleted T cells, or PBMCs.

Original data processing: Reference gene primers were amplified, and this amplification served to estimate nucleated cell counts. The protocol was immunoSEQ multiplex PCR, while the TCRdb copy is restricted to in-frame clones and leaves out a portion. V, J and clone size are those of that table, while D and trimming were read from the DNA. The sample lists fewer than 70,000 clones; around 83% were seen once. V was cut by 5 bases and J by 0 bases, with 20 bases left in between. The CDR3 runs 18 residues. Germline CDR1 and CDR2: MNHEY and SMNVEV (reference sequence). The clonotype comes from a woman over 75 with acute or convalescent COVID-19. This sequence joins TRBV27 and TRBJ2-1; D not certain. Source material: peripheral blood. The CDR3 region has the DNA TGTGCCAGCAGTCCGACCCCTCTGGGCTCGAGCTCCTACAATGAGCAGTTCTTC. The encoded protein is CASSPTPLGSSSYNEQFF.